This T cell receptor beta chain was identified during a study of spatial heterogeneity in lung cancer. This clonotype was counted between two and nine times. Trimming pared 6 bases from V and 0 bases from J, leaving 11 bases between. This CDR3 contains 14 residues. Germline loops: CDR1 SQVTM, CDR2 ANQGSEA. Time point reported: blood at routine non-recurrence follow-up after resection. The input material, whole RNA from tumor, nontumor lung or frozen PBMC, was sequenced unsorted. TCRdb independently ran MiXCR on the 5' RACE reads; one entry per CDR3 protein. The sample includes 110,000 or so distinct CDR3 sequences, approximately 11% of them seen just once.

This specimen was PBMCs, taken at follow-up. The chain links TRBV29-1 to TRBJ2-2; TRBD2 is a possible D gene (6 bases). The sequence derives from a female donor with early-stage non-small cell lung cancer. CDR3 region: CSVRTTANTGELFF. CDR3 DNA sequence: TGCAGCGTGAGGACTACCGCGAACACCGGGGAGCTGTTTTTT.